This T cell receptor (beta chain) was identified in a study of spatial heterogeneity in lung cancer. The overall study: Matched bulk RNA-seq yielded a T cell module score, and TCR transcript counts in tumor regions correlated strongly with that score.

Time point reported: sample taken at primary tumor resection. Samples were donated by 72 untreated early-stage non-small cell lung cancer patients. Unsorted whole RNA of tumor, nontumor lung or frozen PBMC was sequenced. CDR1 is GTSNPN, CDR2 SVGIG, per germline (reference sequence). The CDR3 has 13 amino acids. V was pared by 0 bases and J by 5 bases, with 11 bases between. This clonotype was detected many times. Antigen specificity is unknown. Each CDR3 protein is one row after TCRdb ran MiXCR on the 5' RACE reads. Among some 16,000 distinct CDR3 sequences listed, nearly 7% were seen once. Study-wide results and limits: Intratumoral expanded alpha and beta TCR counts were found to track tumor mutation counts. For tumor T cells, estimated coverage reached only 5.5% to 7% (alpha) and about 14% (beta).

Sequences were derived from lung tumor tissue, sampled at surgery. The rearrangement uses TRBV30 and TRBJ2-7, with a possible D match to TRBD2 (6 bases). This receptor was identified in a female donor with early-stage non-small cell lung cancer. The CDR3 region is CAWSVRGVNEQYF. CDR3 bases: TGTGCCTGGAGTGTACGCGGGGTAAACGAGCAGTACTTC.